What follows describes a single T cell receptor beta chain. The antigen remains unidentified. The sample originates from a study of beta chain features in type 1 diabetes. For the study at large: Cell yields, gender and age were similar in healthy donors and patients.

Sampling consisted of one heparinised blood draw per donor, averaging about 116 mL. Based on CD45RO/CCR7/CD25/CD127/CD95/CD27, CD4+ regulatory, stem cell-like memory, naive and central memory cells were sorted. Isolated RNA was reverse transcribed in full, so expressed TCRB transcripts were sequenced. Naive, central memory and regulatory T cell samples yielded about 4 million reads on average. Assay used: immunoSEQ multiplex PCR; TCRdb lists only in-frame clones, some missing. The sample gives hundreds of thousands of clones, around an eighth of which show up once; 0.03% to 0.04% is in the top ten. V dropped 4 bases and J dropped 7 bases, with 15 bases sitting between them. Germline CDR1 reads SGHDT; CDR2 reads YYEEEE. The CDR3 loop spans 14 amino acids. Overall study findings and caveats: Across all four CD4+ subsets, people with type 1 diabetes showed modestly shorter TCRB CDR3s.

This chain connects TRBV5-6 to TRBJ1-5; the D is unclear. The sample taken for sequencing was naive CD4+ T cells from blood. The clonotype was recovered from a man aged 18 to 35 with type 1 diabetes. The CDR3 coding sequence is TGTGCCAGCAGCCGATACCCGTTTGTCCAGCCCCAGCATTTT. Translating it yields CASSRYPFVQPQHF. Full variable domain (rest looked up from reference TRBV5-6 and TRBJ1-5): DAGVTQSPTHLIKTRGQQVTLRCSPKSGHDTVSWYQQALGQGPQFIFQYYEEEERQRGNFPDRFSGHQFPNYSSELNVNALLLGDSALYLCASSRYPFVQPQHFGDGTRLSIL.